Below are 9 T cell receptor beta chains sequenced from a single sample in a study of naive and memory T cell subsets. Study-wide points: Naive repertoires, especially CD8, held a few larger clonotypes, possibly memory cells re-expressing CD45RA.

Both TRBC1 and TRBC2 were covered by a beta constant-region primer of two equimolar oligonucleotides. Four rounds of PCR amplified the ligated cDNA using nested alpha and beta constant-region primers plus SP2. TCRdb redid the calling of the UMI-ligation and nested PCR reads with MiXCR, one entry per CDR3 protein. The sample has around 140,000 distinct CDR3 sequences; 22% are singletons. These receptors have no identified antigens. Sequencing was performed on naive CD4+ T cells from blood. The receptors were sampled from a human donor in good health.

V is TRBV20-1 and J is TRBJ2-7; D may correspond to TRBD1 or TRBD2 (5 bases each). Germline CDR1 DFQATT, CDR2 SNEGSKA (reference sequence). V shed 5 bases and J shed 5 bases, with 16 bases lying between them. This CDR3 contains 13 residues. CDR3: CSAARDGRHEQYF. The CDR3 DNA sequence: TGCAGTGCTGCCAGGGACGGTAGGCACGAGCAGTACTTC.

This clonotype was seen a few times. V gene TRBV2 combines with J gene TRBJ2-3; 12 bases line up with TRBD1. The CDR3 is made up of 15 amino acids. Trimming removed 5 bases from V and 4 bases from J; junction bases left unmatched: 4. Germline CDR1 SNHLY, CDR2 FYNNEI. CDR3 sequence (DNA): TGTGCCAGCAGTCGGGACAGGGGGCAAGCAGATACGCAGTATTTT. Translated: CASSRDRGQADTQYF.

This clonotype has only a few counts. V gene TRBV5-1 combines with J gene TRBJ2-1, with D possibly TRBD2 on 5 matching bases. The CDR3 is 15 amino acids. CDR1 and CDR2 (germline): SGHRS, YFSETQ. V shed 1 base and J shed 6 bases, with 14 bases lying between them. The CDR3 loop reads CASSLISGTVNEQFF. CDR3 in DNA: TGCGCCAGCAGCTTGATTTCGGGAACAGTCAATGAGCAGTTCTTC.

The CDR3 nucleotides are TGTGCCAGCAGCTTAGGGGACAGGGTGAATTCACCCCTCCACTTT. It is translated as CASSLGDRVNSPLHF. The chain employs TRBV7-9 and TRBJ1-6, with TRBD1 identical over 9 bases. The CDR3 totals 15 residues. Per germline, CDR1 SEHNR and CDR2 FQNEAQ (reference sequence). The ends lost 1 base at V and 7 bases at J; junction bases unmatched: 2.

The rearrangement links TRBV20-1 to TRBJ2-7; a possible D gene is TRBD1 (5 bases). The ends were cut back, 5 bases at V and 6 bases at J, with 11 bases in the middle. CDR1 DFQATT and CDR2 SNEGSKA come from the germline V gene (reference sequence). The CDR3 loop spans 11 amino acids. CDR3 DNA: TGCAGTGCTCGGAGACAGTTCGAGCAGTACTTC. Its translation is CSARRQFEQYF.

There are many counts of this clonotype. The chain couples TRBV20-1 to TRBJ2-7, with TRBD1 identical over 11 bases. The J segment lost 4 bases and the V segment lost 4 bases, leaving 15 bases of the junction unmatched. Per the germline V gene, CDR1 is DFQATT and CDR2 is SNEGSKA (reference sequence). The CDR3 runs 17 residues. The CDR3: CSATDRGQTRGVYEQYF. The CDR3 coding sequence is TGCAGTGCTACGGACAGGGGGCAAACCCGCGGGGTTTACGAGCAGTACTTC.

The V gene is TRBV28, the J gene TRBJ1-4; a possible D gene is TRBD1 (5 bases). The CDR3 runs 12 residues. The V and J ends lost 6 bases and 11 bases respectively, with 13 bases between them. Germline values: CDR1 MDHEN, CDR2 SYDVKM. CDR3 nucleotides: TGTGCCAGCAGCCCCGGGGCTCGTAAACTGTTTTTT. This encodes CASSPGARKLFF.

V gene TRBV6-6 combines with J gene TRBJ1-2; D remains unclear. The CDR3 is 11 amino acids. The V and J ends lost 11 bases and 6 bases respectively, with 13 bases between them. Germline V gene lookup returns CDR1 MNHNY and CDR2 SVGAGI (reference sequence). The chain's CDR3 is CAARGYHGYTF. For the CDR3, the DNA is TGTGCCGCGCGCGGTTATCATGGCTACACCTTC.

The table lists this clonotype with a count of one. The chain links TRBV28 to TRBJ1-5; D gene ambiguous. V was pared by 3 bases and J by 10 bases, with 16 bases between. The CDR3 sequence is 14 residues long. In germline, CDR1 is MDHEN, CDR2 SYDVKM. The CDR3 region is CASSFGGLLKPQHF. CDR3 bases: TGTGCCAGCAGTTTTGGCGGTCTGTTAAAACCCCAGCATTTT.